The clone carrying this T cell receptor (beta chain) appeared a few times. Its specificity is unknown. Researchers took RNA transcripts and amplified the TCR beta CDR3 regions from them. A first-round RT-PCR of the TCR CDR3 used the HTBI primer set. TCRdb re-called the multiplex PCR reads through MiXCR, storing one row per CDR3 protein. Here the sample spans fewer than 600,000 distinct CDR3 sequences, over 13% being singletons. This sample stems from a study of T cells in Graves' hyperthyroidism and ophthalmopathy. Study outcomes and limitations: Blood held most thyroid clonotypes expanded above 0.001 frequency. Ophthalmopathy prediction by the model preceded onset by a median about 6.5 months.

Lactation, pregnancy, other autoimmune disease or uncontrolled infection excluded patients. Isolation of PBMCs was performed on about 10 ml fresh peripheral blood. There are 14 residues in the CDR3. The germline V gene encodes CDR1 DFQATT and CDR2 SNEGSKA (reference sequence). V was shortened by 0 bases and J by 7 bases, with 13 bases between the two germline ends. The chain combines TRBV20-1 with TRBJ1-3, with a possible D match to TRBD1 (5 bases). This receptor was taken from a woman aged 18-29 years with Graves' hyperthyroidism. Specimen: blood. This CDR3 is CSARDRVGTNTIYF. CDR3 bases: TGCAGTGCTAGAGACAGGGTTGGGACGAACACCATATATTTT.